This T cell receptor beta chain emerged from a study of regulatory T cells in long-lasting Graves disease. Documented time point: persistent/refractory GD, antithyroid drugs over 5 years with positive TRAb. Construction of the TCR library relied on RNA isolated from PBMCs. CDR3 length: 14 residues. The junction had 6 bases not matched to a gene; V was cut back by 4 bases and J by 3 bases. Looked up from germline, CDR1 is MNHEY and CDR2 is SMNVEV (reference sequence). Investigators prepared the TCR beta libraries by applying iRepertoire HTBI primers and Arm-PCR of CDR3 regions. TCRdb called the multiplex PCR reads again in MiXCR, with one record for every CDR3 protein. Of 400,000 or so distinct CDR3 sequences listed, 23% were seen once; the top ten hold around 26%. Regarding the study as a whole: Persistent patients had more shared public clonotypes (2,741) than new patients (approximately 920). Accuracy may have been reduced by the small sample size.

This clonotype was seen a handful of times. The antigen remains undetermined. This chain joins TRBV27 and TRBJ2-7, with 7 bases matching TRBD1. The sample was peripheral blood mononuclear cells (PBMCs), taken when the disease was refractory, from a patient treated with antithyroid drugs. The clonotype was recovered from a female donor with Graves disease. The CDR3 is CASSSRTGDYEQYF. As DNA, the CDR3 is TGTGCCAGCAGTTCTAGGACAGGAGACTACGAGCAGTACTTC.